The source of this T cell receptor beta chain is a study of blood T cells in healthy people across ages. A few counts support this clonotype. Each individual donor underwent a draw of about 9.9 milliliters of peripheral blood. The germline V gene encodes CDR1 MNHNY and CDR2 SVGAGI (reference sequence). V gave up 2 bases and J gave up 8 bases, with 19 bases separating them. This CDR3 contains 15 residues. A J-beta primer mix and a sample-barcoded 5' primer were used in a second PCR of about 6 to 12 cycles. Each of the samples gave a minimum of 2.5 million paired-end reads that contained CDR3. MiXCR, run by TCRdb on the 5' RACE reads, gives a single entry per CDR3 protein. This sample has around 1.5 million distinct CDR3 sequences, with roughly 32% found just once.

The chain is built from TRBV6-6 and TRBJ2-7; D remains unclear. Specimen: blood. This sequence originates from a woman younger than 45 in good health. CDR3 region: CASSYAERNSCKQYF. CDR3 in DNA: TGTGCCAGCAGTTACGCGGAAAGGAACTCCTGCAAGCAGTACTTC.